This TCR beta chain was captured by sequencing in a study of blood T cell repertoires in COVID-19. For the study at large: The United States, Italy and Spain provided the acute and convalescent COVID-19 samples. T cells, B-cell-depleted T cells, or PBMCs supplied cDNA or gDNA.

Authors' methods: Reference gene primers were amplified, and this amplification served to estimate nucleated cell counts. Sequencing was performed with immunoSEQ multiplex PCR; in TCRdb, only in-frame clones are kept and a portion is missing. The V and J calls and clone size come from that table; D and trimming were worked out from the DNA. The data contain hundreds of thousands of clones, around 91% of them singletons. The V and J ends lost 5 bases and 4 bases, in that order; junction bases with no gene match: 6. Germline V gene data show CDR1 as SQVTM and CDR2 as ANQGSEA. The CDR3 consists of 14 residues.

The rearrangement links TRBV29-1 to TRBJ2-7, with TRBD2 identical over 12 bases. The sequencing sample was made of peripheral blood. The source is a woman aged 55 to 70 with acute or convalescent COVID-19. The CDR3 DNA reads TGCAGCGTTCTCGGACTAGCGGGAATTTACGAGCAGTACTTC. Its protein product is CSVLGLAGIYEQYF.